This T cell receptor (beta chain) was sequenced in a study of CD8 T cells in cerebrospinal fluid in Alzheimer's disease. In the study overall: Plate-based nested PCR sequencing and droplet-based sequencing measured CSF T cell clonal expansion. Study-level points and caveats: EBV-specific clones showed no enrichment in Alzheimer's patients and were not the top expanded clones.

One entry per CDR3 protein, without DNA, is what TCRdb gives after re-calling the 10x single-cell sequencing reads. The repertoire shows roughly 800 distinct CDR3 sequences; the top ten hold over 10%. This clonotype registers large by frequency. Its matching antigen is unknown. Germline V gene lookup returns CDR1 SGHTA and CDR2 FQGNSA. This CDR3 region has 16 residues. No participant had an acute infectious disease, and all were physically fit. This clonotype was obtained from a human donor with Parkinson's disease. Sequences were obtained from cerebrospinal fluid. This chain connects TRBV7-2 to TRBJ2-2. The CDR3 sequence: CASSNYLESNTGELFF. The full variable domain, rest sourced from reference TRBV7-2 and TRBJ2-2, is GAGVSQSPSNKVTEKGKDVELRCDPISGHTALYWYRQSLGQGLEFLIYFQGNSAPDKSGLPSDRFSAERTGGSVSTLTIQRTQQEDSAVYLCASSNYLESNTGELFFGEGSRLTVL.